One and the same sample provided the 26 T cell receptor beta chains below, sequenced in a study of blood T cells in healthy people across ages. A J-beta primer mix and a sample-barcoded 5' primer were used in a second PCR of about 7 to 12 cycles. TCRdb redid the calling of the 5' RACE reads with MiXCR, one entry per CDR3 protein. The sample yields 650,000 to 950,000 distinct CDR3 sequences, under 45% seen once. Sequenced: blood. Source of these receptors: a man in his sixties in good health.

This clonotype has only a few counts. V is TRBV10-3 and J is TRBJ2-4; D assignment may be TRBD1 or TRBD2 (6 bases each). The CDR3 spans 17 residues. V was cut by 2 bases and J by 3 bases, with 17 bases left in between. Germline lookup yields CDR1 ENHRY and CDR2 SYGVKD. This CDR3 is CAISEGGPASVKNIQYF. CDR3 DNA: TGTGCCATCAGTGAGGGGGGGCCCGCCTCCGTCAAAAACATTCAGTACTTC.

This clonotype showed up just a few times. CDR3 in DNA: TGTGCCAGCAGCTATACAGGGGGGTACTACGAGCAGTACTTC. Translated: CASSYTGGYYEQYF. The rearrangement joins TRBV6-6 to TRBJ2-4; 8 nucleotides agree with TRBD1. Gene TRBJ2-7 matches the end of the DNA better, so the J call may be wrong. Looked up from germline, CDR1 is MNHNY and CDR2 is SVGAGI (reference sequence). This CDR3 is built from 14 residues.

The chain links TRBV7-9 to TRBJ2-5; D call uncertain. Deletions cut 5 bases from V and 11 bases from J, with 18 bases between. Germline V gene sequence: CDR1 SEHNR, CDR2 FQNEAQ (reference sequence). The CDR3 loop spans 13 amino acids. The CDR3 protein is CASSPPGWDEQYF. The CDR3 region has the DNA TGTGCCAGCAGCCCGCCAGGTTGGGATGAGCAGTACTTC.

This clonotype showed up just a few times. As DNA, the CDR3 is TGTGCCAGCAGCGTAGGGGACAGGAACTCCTACGAGCAGTACTTC. This codes for CASSVGDRNSYEQYF. The V and J genes are TRBV9 and TRBJ2-7, with 8 bases lining up with TRBD1. Germline V lookup: CDR1 SGDLS, CDR2 YYNGEE. The CDR3 is 15 residues long. V was pared by 0 bases and J by 0 bases, with 2 bases of the junction left unmatched.

This clonotype has only a few counts. The V gene is TRBV7-2, the J gene TRBJ2-7, with 8 bases matching TRBD1. CDR3 length: 14 amino acids. From germline, CDR1 is SGHTA and CDR2 FQGNSA. The ends lost 8 bases at V and 4 bases at J; junction bases unmatched: 10. The CDR3 DNA sequence: TGTGCCAGCCGACAAAGGCAGGGGGCGTACGAGCAGTACTTC. It yields the protein CASRQRQGAYEQYF. Based on the CDR3 plus reference TRBV7-2 and TRBJ2-7, the full variable domain is GAGVSQSPSNKVTEKGKDVELRCDPISGHTALYWYRQSLGQGLEFLIYFQGNSAPDKSGLPSDRFSAERTGGSVSTLTIQRTQQEDSAVYLCASRQRQGAYEQYFGPGTRLTVT.

This clonotype occurred a few times. This CDR3 is CASSQDWQETQYF. The CDR3 nucleotides read TGTGCCAGCAGCCAAGATTGGCAGGAGACCCAGTACTTC. The chain has TRBV14 and TRBJ2-7; D remains ambiguous. The J call may not be correct, given that the DNA end is closer to TRBJ2-5. The CDR3 length is 13 residues. Per germline, CDR1 SGHDN and CDR2 FVKESK.

This clonotype was picked up a small number of times. The CDR3 reads CASRLNVGQETQYF. The CDR3 DNA follows: TGTGCCAGCCGGCTTAACGTCGGACAAGAGACCCAGTACTTC. The chain joins TRBV18 to TRBJ2-5; D unresolved. Germline values: CDR1 KGHSH, CDR2 LQKENI. The CDR3 loop spans 14 amino acids. V shed 8 bases and J shed 2 bases, with 15 bases lying between them.

V usage is TRBV6-2 or TRBV6-3 and J usage is TRBJ2-1, with D possibly TRBD2 on 5 matching bases. Germline values: CDR1 MNHEY, CDR2 SVGEGT. With 6 bases removed from V and 2 bases from J, the gap between germline ends came to 11 bases. The CDR3 is 14 residues long. CDR3 nucleotide sequence: TGTGCCAGCAGGACGGGGTCCGCCTACAATGAGCAGTTCTTC. It specifies CASRTGSAYNEQFF.

As to this clonotype: An end of the junction does not agree with germline; a read error may underlie this. This chain connects TRBV6-7 to TRBJ2-1, with D uncertain. TRBV6-7 is sorted into the ORF group, with uncertain function. There are 13 residues in the CDR3. CDR3 bases: TGCGCCCCTCAAATGACCGAATACAATGAGCAGTTCTTC. This gives the protein CAPQMTEYNEQFF.

Remarks on this clonotype: A much larger clone lies one base from this, so it may be a read error. For the CDR3, the DNA is TGTGCCAGCAGCTTAGATCGGGGGACGGCAGATACGCAGTATTTT. Its protein is CASSLDRGTADTQYF. The genes are TRBV7-2 and TRBJ2-3; perhaps TRBD2 as D (6 bases). The CDR3 is made up of 15 amino acids. Trimming shortened V by 1 base and J by 4 bases, and 12 bases separated the two germline ends. Germline V gene sequence: CDR1 SGHTA, CDR2 FQGNSA.

The chain carries TRBV11-2 and TRBJ2-1; TRBD2 matches 10 bases. The CDR3 contains 16 residues. The germline gives CDR1 SGHAT, CDR2 FQNNGV. The V segment lost 5 bases and the J segment 0 bases; nucleotides outside the gene matches: 4. CDR3 region: CASSILAGSSYNEQFF. The CDR3 nucleotides are TGTGCCAGCAGCATACTAGCGGGGAGCTCCTACAATGAGCAGTTCTTC. Together with reference TRBV11-2 and TRBJ2-1, the CDR3 gives the full variable domain: EAGVAQSPRYKIIEKRQSVAFWCNPISGHATLYWYQQILGQGPKLLIQFQNNGVVDDSQLPKDRFSAERLKGVDSTLKIQPAKLEDSAVYLCASSILAGSSYNEQFFGPGTRLTVL.

The V gene is TRBV7-2, the J gene TRBJ1-6, with a weak D call TRBD1 (5 bases). This CDR3 is 16 amino acids long. CDR1 SGHTA and CDR2 FQGNSA come from the germline V gene. With 1 base removed from V and 6 bases from J, the gap between germline ends came to 13 bases. The CDR3 loop is CASSLGGWGGNSPLHF. The CDR3 region has the DNA TGTGCCAGCAGCTTAGGCGGGTGGGGGGGTAATTCACCCCTCCACTTT.

At least ten counts were recorded for this clonotype. This rearrangement joins TRBV27 to TRBJ1-6, with no clear D. V was cut by 5 bases and J by 6 bases, with 8 bases left in between. Germline CDR1 is MNHEY and CDR2 is SMNVEV (reference sequence). The CDR3 totals 13 residues. The CDR3 DNA reads as TGTGCCAGCAGTAGACTGACTAATTCACCCCTCCACTTT. Translation: CASSRLTNSPLHF.

A few counts support this clonotype. The chain recombines TRBV27 with TRBJ2-7; D unresolved. Germline V gives CDR1 MNHEY, CDR2 SMNVEV (reference sequence). The CDR3 extends over 13 amino acids. Trimming cost V 0 bases and J 5 bases, with 8 bases left between them. The CDR3 loop is CASSLSPSNEQYF. CDR3 in DNA: TGTGCCAGCAGTTTATCCCCTTCCAACGAGCAGTACTTC.

The rearrangement links TRBV28 to TRBJ2-3; no firm D call. CDR3 length: 14 residues. Germline V lookup: CDR1 MDHEN, CDR2 SYDVKM. V was pared by 2 bases and J by 0 bases, with 6 bases between. CDR3 residues: CASSLDASTDTQYF. The CDR3 coding sequence is TGTGCCAGCAGTTTAGATGCTAGCACAGATACGCAGTATTTT.

This clonotype was counted between two and nine times. V gene TRBV5-4 combines with J gene TRBJ2-7; tentatively, D is TRBD2 (6 bases). Trimming removed 0 bases at V and 4 bases at J, with 14 bases between. CDR1 and CDR2 (germline): SGHNT, YYREEE (reference sequence). The CDR3 length is 15 residues. DNA for the CDR3: TGTGCCAGCAGCTTGGATCCGGCTAGCGTGTACGAGCAGTACTTC. Protein sequence: CASSLDPASVYEQYF. Combining the CDR3 with reference TRBV5-4 and TRBJ2-7 gives the whole variable domain ETGVTQSPTHLIKTRGQQVTLRCSSQSGHNTVSWYQQALGQGPQFIFQYYREEENGRGNFPPRFSGLQFPNYSSELNVNALELDDSALYLCASSLDPASVYEQYFGPGTRLTVT.

The chain links TRBV6-2 or TRBV6-3 to TRBJ2-3, with TRBD1 matching over 9 bases. Germline values: CDR1 MNHEY, CDR2 SVGEGT. V gave up 6 bases and J gave up 7 bases; unmatched junction bases: 14. CDR3 length equals 16 residues. The CDR3 reads CASSPPGQGLTYTQYF. The CDR3 DNA reads TGTGCCAGCAGCCCGCCGGGACAGGGACTTACATATACGCAGTATTTT.

The V and J genes are TRBV6-6 and TRBJ2-7, with TRBD2 matching over 13 bases. The CDR3 extends over 18 amino acids. With 4 bases clipped from V and 1 base from J, the junction kept 10 bases outside the gene matches. Germline CDR1 reads MNHNY; CDR2 reads SVGAGI (reference sequence). As DNA, the CDR3 is TGTGCCAGCAGTTCCAAAGCGGGACTAGCGGGGATTTCCTACGAGCAGTACTTC. This codes for CASSSKAGLAGISYEQYF.

There are a few counts of this clonotype. The chain employs TRBV11-3 and TRBJ2-1; 8 bases agree with TRBD1. The length of the CDR3 is 18 residues. From germline, CDR1 is SGHNT and CDR2 YENEEA. V lost 5 bases, J lost 6 bases, and 18 bases stayed unmatched. CDR3 bases: TGTGCCAGCAGCCCTAGGCGCCGAACGGACAGGGAAGGCAATGAGCAGTTCTTC. It specifies CASSPRRRTDREGNEQFF.

This clonotype was observed a few times. The chain joins TRBV29-1 to TRBJ1-1; 7 bases map to TRBD1. CDR3 length: 15 amino acids. The V gene's germline CDR1 is SQVTM and CDR2 ANQGSEA. The V and J ends lost 8 bases and 4 bases, in that order; junction bases with no gene match: 16. The CDR3, as DNA: TGCAGCATAAGAACTTCAGACAGGGCGAGCACTGAAGCTTTCTTT. Its translation is CSIRTSDRASTEAFF.

This clonotype was seen ten or more times. The chain employs TRBV10-3 and TRBJ2-5, with 8 bases lining up with TRBD1. This CDR3 comprises 15 residues. Trimming cost V 6 bases and J 4 bases; bases outside gene matches: 10. Germline V CDR1 and CDR2: ENHRY, SYGVKD. The CDR3: CAISGQTGDLETQYF. For the CDR3, the DNA is TGTGCCATCAGCGGTCAGACAGGGGATCTAGAGACCCAGTACTTC.

This clonotype has just one count. Its ends do not fully match the called genes, so a read error is possible. The rearrangement joins TRBV7-2 to TRBJ2-4, with 8 bases lining up with TRBD1. CDR1 is SGHTA, CDR2 FQGNSA, per germline. The CDR3 totals 15 residues. The CDR3 loop reads CVSSPRAGGLNIQYF. The CDR3 DNA reads as TGTGTCAGCAGCCCCCGGGCAGGGGGCCTAAACATTCAGTACTTC. Filled out from reference TRBV7-2 and TRBJ2-4, the complete variable domain reads GAGVSQSPSNKVTEKGKDVELRCDPISGHTALYWYRQSLGQGLEFLIYFQGNSAPDKSGLPSDRFSAERTGGSVSTLTIQRTQQEDSAVYLCVSSPRAGGLNIQYFGAGTRLSVL.

This clonotype was counted only a few times. J is TRBJ2-3 and V is TRBV7-2; 11 bases line up with TRBD2. CDR3 size: 15 residues. V dropped 4 bases and J dropped 4; count of bases not matched to a gene: 4. Germline lookup yields CDR1 SGHTA and CDR2 FQGNSA. CDR3: CASSSTSGAADTQYF. The CDR3 DNA follows: TGTGCCAGCAGCTCGACTAGCGGGGCTGCAGATACGCAGTATTTT.

The chain uses TRBV10-3 and TRBJ2-5; D is perhaps TRBD1 or TRBD2 (5 bases each). The length of the CDR3 is 15 residues. Germline-derived CDR1 and CDR2 are ENHRY and SYGVKD. Trimming left V 0 bases short and J 1 base short, with 9 bases between. CDR3 protein: CAISESGRGQETQYF. As DNA, the CDR3 is TGTGCCATCAGTGAGTCGGGACGGGGCCAAGAGACCCAGTACTTC.

With regard to this clonotype: A read error may account for a junction end that differs from germline. The J gene is TRBJ2-7, the V gene TRBV10-3; 8 bases are a match to TRBD1. Per germline, CDR1 ENHRY and CDR2 SYGVKD. CDR3 length: 16 amino acids. This CDR3 is CAISESGTGSCDEQYF. The DNA of the CDR3 is TGTGCAATCAGTGAGTCCGGGACAGGCTCCTGCGATGAGCAGTACTTC.

The table lists this clonotype with a count of one. At one end, the junction sequence differs from germline, possibly due to a read error. This chain links TRBV4-3 with TRBJ2-7; tentatively, D is TRBD1 (6 bases). CDR3 size: 18 residues. Germline V gives CDR1 LGHNA, CDR2 YSLEER. CDR3: CAGSQARMTGGISYEQYF. The CDR3 DNA is TGCGCCGGCAGCCAAGCTCGAATGACAGGCGGAATATCCTACGAGCAGTACTTC.